This T cell receptor beta chain was captured in a study of T cells after yellow fever vaccination. General study results and limits: Booster sampling recovered most clones from primary vaccination (96% CD4, over 75% CD8).

This clonotype was seen repeatedly, ten times or more. Antigen unknown. Researchers made TCR cDNA using 5'RACE template switching, and this step added a universal primer site and UMIs. TCRdb reanalysed the 5' RACE reads using MiXCR and keeps one entry per CDR3 protein. The profile shows about 200,000 distinct CDR3 sequences, less than 3.5% of them singletons. The CDR3 totals 9 residues. Trimming took 9 bases from V and 8 from J, leaving 7 bases between them. In germline, CDR1 is LNHNV, CDR2 YYDKDF (reference sequence). V gene TRBV15 combines with J gene TRBJ2-5, with unresolved D. Here the sequenced sample was CD4+ T cells sorted from PBMCs, taken 10 days after the yellow fever booster vaccination. This TCR derives from a young man who received the YFV17D yellow fever vaccine. The CDR3 sequence: CATRGTQYF. The CDR3 region has the DNA TGTGCCACTCGCGGCACCCAGTACTTC.